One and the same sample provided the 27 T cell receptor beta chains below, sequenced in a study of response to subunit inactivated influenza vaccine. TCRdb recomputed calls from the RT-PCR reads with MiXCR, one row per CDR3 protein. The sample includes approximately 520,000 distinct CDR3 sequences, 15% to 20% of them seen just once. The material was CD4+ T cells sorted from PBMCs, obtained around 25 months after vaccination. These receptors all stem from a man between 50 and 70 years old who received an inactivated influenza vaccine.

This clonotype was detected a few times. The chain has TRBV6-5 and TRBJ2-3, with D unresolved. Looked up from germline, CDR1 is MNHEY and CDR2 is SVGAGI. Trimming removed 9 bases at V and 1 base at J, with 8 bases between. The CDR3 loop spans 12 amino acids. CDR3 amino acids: CARLAGTDTQYF. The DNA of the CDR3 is TGTGCCAGGCTCGCGGGCACAGATACGCAGTATTTT.

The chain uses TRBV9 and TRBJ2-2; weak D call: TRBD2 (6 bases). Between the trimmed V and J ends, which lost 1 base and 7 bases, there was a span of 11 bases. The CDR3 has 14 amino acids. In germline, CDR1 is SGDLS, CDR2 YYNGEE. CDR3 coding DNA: TGTGCCAGCAGCGTAAGGGACTGGGACGGGGAGCTGTTTTTT. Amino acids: CASSVRDWDGELFF. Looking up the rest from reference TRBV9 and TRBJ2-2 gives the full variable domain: DSGVTQTPKHLITATGQRVTLRCSPRSGDLSVYWYQQSLDQGLQFLIQYYNGEERAKGNILERFSAQQFPDLHSELNLSSLELGDSALYFCASSVRDWDGELFFGEGSRLTVL.

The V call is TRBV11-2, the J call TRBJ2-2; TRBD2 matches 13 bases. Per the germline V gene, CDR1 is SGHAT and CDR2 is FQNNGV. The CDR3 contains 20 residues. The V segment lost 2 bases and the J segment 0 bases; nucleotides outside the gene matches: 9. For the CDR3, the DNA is TGTGCCAGCAGCTTATTACTAAGACTAGCGGGAGGTGCGAACACCGGGGAGCTGTTTTTT. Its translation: CASSLLLRLAGGANTGELFF.

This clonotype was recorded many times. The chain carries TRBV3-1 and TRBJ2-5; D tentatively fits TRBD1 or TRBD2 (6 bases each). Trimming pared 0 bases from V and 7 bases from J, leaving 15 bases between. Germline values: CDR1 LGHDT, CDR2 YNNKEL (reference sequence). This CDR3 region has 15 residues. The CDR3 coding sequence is TGTGCCAGCAGCCAAGATCACGGGGGCCACGGGACCCAGTACTTC. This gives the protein CASSQDHGGHGTQYF.

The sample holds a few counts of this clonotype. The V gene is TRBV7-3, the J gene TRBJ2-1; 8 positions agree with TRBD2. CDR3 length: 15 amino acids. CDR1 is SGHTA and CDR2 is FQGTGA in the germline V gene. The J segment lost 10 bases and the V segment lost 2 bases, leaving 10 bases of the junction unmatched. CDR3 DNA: TGTGCCAGCAGCTTAGGGACGGGGGGGCTACCGGAGCAGTTCTTC. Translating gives CASSLGTGGLPEQFF.

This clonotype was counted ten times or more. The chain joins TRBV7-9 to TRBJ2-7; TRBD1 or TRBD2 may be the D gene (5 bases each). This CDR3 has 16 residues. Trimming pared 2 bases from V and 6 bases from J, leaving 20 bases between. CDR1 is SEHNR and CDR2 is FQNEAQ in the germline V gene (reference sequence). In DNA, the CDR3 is TGTGCCAGCAGCTTAACGACGGGACGGCTGAAGGGCGAGCAGTACTTC. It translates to CASSLTTGRLKGEQYF.

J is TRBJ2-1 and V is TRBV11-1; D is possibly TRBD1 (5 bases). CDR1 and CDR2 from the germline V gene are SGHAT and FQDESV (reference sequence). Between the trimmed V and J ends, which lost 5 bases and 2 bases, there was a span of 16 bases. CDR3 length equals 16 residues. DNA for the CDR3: TGTGCCAGCAGCGGCCCGCGGCAGGGCGCCTACAATGAGCAGTTCTTC. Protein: CASSGPRQGAYNEQFF. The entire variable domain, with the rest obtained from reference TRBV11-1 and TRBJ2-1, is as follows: EAEVAQSPRYKITEKSQAVAFWCDPISGHATLYWYRQILGQGPELLVQFQDESVVDDSQLPKDRFSAERLKGVDSTLKIQPAELGDSAMYLCASSGPRQGAYNEQFFGPGTRLTVL.

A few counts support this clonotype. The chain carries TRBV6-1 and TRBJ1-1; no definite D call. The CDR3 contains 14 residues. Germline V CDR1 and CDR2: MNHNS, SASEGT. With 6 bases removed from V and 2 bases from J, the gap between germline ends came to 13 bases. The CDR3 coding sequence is TGTGCCAGCAGCGGCCGGGCCAGAAACACTGAAGCTTTCTTT. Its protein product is CASSGRARNTEAFF.

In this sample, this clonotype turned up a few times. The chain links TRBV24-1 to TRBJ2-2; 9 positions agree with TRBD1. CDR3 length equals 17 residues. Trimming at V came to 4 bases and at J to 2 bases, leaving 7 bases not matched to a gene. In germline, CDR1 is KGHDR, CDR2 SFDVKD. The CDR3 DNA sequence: TGTGCCACCAGTGAGACACAGGGGGCCTTCAACACCGGGGAGCTGTTTTTT. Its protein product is CATSETQGAFNTGELFF.

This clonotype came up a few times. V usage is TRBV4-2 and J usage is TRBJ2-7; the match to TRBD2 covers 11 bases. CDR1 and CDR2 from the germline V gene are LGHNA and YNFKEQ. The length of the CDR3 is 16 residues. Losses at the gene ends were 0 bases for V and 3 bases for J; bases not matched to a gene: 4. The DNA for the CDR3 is TGTGCCAGCAGCCAAGACGGCCTAGCGGGAGGCTACGAGCAGTACTTC. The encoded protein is CASSQDGLAGGYEQYF.

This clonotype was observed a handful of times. In nucleotides, the CDR3 is TGTGCCAGCAGCCGCCCCCGGGTGGGACAAGAGACCCAGTACTTC. Its protein product is CASSRPRVGQETQYF. The chain uses TRBV7-2 and TRBJ2-5; no reliable D call. The CDR3 spans 15 residues. Trimming left V 5 bases short and J 2 bases short, with 15 bases between. The germline V gene has CDR1 SGHTA and CDR2 FQGNSA.

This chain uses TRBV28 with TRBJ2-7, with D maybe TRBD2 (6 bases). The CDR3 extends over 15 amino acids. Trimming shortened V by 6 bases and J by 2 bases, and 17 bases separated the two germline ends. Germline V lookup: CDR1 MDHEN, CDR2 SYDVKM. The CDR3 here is CASSQLTGSPYEQYF. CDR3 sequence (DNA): TGTGCCAGCAGCCAACTAACCGGGAGTCCCTACGAGCAGTACTTC.

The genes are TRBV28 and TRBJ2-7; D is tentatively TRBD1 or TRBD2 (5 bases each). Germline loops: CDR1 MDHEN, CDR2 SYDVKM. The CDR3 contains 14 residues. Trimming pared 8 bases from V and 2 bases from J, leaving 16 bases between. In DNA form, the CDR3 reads TGTGCCAGCTACCCCGGGACGAGGACCTACGAGCAGTACTTC. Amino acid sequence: CASYPGTRTYEQYF.

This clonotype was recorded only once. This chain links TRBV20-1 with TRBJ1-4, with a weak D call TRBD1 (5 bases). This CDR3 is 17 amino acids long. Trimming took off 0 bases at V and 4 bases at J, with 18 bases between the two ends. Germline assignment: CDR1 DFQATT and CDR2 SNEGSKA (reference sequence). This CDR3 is CSAREGSWGTGNEKLFF. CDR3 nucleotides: TGCAGTGCTAGAGAGGGTTCTTGGGGGACCGGTAATGAAAAACTGTTTTTT.

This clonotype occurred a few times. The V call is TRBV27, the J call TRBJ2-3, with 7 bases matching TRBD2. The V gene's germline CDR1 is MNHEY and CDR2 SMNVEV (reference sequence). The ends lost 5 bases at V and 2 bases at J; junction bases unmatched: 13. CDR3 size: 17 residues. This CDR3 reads CASSRAGTVFVTDTQYF. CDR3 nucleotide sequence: TGTGCCAGCAGTAGAGCGGGGACCGTCTTTGTCACAGATACGCAGTATTTT.

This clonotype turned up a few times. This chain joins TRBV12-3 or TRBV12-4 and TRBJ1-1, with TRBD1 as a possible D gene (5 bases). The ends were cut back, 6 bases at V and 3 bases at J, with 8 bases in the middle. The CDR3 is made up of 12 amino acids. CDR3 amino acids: CASRGVYTEAFF. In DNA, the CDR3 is TGTGCCAGCAGGGGGGTATACACTGAAGCTTTCTTT.

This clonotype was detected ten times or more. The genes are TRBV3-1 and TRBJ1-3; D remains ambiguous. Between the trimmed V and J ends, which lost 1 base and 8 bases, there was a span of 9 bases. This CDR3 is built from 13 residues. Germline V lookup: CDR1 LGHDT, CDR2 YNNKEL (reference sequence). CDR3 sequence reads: CASSQGTGYTIYF. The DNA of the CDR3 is TGTGCCAGCAGCCAAGGAACGGGGTACACCATATATTTT.

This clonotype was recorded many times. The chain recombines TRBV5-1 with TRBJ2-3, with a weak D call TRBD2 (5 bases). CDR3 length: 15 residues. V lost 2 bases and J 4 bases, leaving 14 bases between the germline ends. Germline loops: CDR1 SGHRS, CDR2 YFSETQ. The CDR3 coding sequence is TGCGCCAGCAGCTTTGGACTTATTAACGCAGATACGCAGTATTTT. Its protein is CASSFGLINADTQYF.

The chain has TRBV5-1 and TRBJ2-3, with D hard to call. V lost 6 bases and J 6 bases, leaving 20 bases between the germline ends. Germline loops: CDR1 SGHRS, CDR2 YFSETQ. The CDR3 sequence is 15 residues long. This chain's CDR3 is CASTHAAPQTDTQYF. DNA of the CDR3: TGCGCCAGCACCCATGCCGCACCTCAAACCGATACGCAGTATTTT.

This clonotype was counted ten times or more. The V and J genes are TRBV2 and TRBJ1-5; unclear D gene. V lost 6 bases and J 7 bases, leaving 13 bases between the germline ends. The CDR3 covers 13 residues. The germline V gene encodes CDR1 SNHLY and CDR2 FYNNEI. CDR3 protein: CASRKLGYQPQHF. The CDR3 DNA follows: TGTGCCAGCAGGAAGCTCGGATACCAGCCCCAGCATTTT.

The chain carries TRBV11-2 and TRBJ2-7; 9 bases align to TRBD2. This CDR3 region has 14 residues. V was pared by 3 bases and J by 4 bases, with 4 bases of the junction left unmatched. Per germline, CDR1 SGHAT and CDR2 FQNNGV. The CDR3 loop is CASSFSGSEYEQYF. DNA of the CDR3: TGTGCCAGCAGCTTTAGCGGGAGCGAATACGAGCAGTACTTC.

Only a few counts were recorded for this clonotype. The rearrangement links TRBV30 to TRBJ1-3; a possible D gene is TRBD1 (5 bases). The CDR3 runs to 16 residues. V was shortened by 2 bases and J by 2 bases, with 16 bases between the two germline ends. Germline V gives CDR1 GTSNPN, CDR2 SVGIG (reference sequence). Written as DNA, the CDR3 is TGTGCCTGGAGTAGGATCAACGGGGCCACTGGAAACACCATATATTTT. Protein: CAWSRINGATGNTIYF.

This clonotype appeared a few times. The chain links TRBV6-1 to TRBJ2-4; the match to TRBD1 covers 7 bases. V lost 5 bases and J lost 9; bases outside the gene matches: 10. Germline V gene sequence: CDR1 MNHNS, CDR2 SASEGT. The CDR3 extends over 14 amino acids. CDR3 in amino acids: CASSTTGLYRIQYF. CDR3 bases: TGTGCCAGCAGTACGACAGGGCTGTATCGCATTCAGTACTTC.

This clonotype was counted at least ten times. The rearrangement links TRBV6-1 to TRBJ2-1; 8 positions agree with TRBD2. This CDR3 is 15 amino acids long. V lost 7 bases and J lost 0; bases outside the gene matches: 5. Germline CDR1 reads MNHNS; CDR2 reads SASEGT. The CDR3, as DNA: TGTGCCAGCACCTCGGGGGGGAACTCCTACAATGAGCAGTTCTTC. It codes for CASTSGGNSYNEQFF.

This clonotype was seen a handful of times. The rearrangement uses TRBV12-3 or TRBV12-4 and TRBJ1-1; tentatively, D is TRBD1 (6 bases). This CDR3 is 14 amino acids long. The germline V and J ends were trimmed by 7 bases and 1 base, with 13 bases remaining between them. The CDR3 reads CASTGGQRNTEAFF. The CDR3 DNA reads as TGTGCCAGCACCGGCGGACAGAGGAACACTGAAGCTTTCTTT.

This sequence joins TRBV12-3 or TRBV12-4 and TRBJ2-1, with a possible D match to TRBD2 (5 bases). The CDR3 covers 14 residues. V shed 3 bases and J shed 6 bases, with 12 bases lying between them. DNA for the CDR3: TGTGCCAGCAGTTTTTTTTCGGGATCCAATGAGCAGTTCTTC. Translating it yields CASSFFSGSNEQFF.

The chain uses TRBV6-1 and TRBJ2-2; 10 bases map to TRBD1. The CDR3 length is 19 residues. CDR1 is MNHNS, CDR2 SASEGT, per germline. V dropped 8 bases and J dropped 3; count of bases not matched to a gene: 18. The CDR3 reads CASPGDLGRTGGHTGELFF. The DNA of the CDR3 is TGTGCCAGCCCCGGCGATCTCGGGAGGACAGGGGGTCACACCGGGGAGCTGTTTTTT.